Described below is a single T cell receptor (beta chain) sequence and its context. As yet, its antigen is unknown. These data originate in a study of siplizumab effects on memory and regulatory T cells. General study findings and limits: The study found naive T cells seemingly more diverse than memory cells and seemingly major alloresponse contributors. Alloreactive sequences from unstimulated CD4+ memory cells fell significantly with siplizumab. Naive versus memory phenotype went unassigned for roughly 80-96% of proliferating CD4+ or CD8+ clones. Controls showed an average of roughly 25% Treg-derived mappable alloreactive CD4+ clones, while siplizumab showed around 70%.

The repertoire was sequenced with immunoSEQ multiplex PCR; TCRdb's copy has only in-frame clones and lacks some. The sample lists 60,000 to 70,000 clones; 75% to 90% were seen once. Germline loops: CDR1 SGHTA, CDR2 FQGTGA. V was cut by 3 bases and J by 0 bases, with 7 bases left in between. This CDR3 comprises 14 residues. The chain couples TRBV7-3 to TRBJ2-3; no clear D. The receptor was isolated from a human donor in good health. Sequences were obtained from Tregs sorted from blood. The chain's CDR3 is CASSFGGSTDTQYF. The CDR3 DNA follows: TGTGCCAGCAGCTTTGGCGGTAGCACAGATACGCAGTATTTT.